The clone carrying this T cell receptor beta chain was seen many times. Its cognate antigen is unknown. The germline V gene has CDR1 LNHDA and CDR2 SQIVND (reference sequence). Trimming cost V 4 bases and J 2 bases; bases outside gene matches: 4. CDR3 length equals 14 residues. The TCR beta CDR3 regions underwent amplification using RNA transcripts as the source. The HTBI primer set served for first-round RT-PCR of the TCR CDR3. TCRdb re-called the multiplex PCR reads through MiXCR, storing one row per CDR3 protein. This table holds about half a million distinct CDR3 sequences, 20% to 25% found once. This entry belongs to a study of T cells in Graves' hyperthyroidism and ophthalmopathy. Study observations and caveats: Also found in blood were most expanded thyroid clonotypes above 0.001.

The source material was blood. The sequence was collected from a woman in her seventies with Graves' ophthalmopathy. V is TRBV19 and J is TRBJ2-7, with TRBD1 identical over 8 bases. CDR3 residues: CASSTDRGTYEQYF. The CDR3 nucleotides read TGTGCCAGTAGTACCGACAGGGGAACCTACGAGCAGTACTTC.